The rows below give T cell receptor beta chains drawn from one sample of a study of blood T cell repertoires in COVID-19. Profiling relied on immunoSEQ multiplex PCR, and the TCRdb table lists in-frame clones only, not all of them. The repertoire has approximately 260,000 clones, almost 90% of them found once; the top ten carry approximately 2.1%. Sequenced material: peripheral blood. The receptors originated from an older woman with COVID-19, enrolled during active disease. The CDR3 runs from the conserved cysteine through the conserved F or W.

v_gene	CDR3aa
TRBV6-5	CASHPGDSGNTIYF
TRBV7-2	CASSFSAGGTDTQYF
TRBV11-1	CASSSGWGLADTQYF
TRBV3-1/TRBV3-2	CASSPIASPYNEQFF
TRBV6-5	CASSYARSITYNEQFF
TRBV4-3	CASSQGRGVHYGYTF
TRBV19	CASRMGGGNQPQHF
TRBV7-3	CASSSPQGEHTF
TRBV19	CATKVGQGPATF
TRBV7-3	CASSLTGERGYGYTF
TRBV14	CASSRGAEAFF
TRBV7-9	CASSLVAGRQGTHEQYF
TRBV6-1	CASSAVRGQGTLGYTF
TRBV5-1	CASSLDRGLEAFF
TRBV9	CASSIRTSGLLYNEQFF
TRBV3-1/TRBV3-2	CASSQAASGGKETQYF
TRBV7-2	CASSLGPVSYEQYF
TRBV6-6	CASSNVGQSTDTQYF
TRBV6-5	CASRWGRQGKKTQYF
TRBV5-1	CASSWGTPGTGELFF
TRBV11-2	CASSQDGAQYF
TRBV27	CASRTGIRNSPLHF
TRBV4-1	CASSQEASGGSTDTQYF
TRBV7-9	CASSPPTGNTEAFF
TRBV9	CASSVVGQGWTEAFF
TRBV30	CAWSGLGGYGYTF
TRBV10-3	CAISITGEHTEAFF
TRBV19	CASRRTATGANVLTF
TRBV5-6	CASSLVSERNTEAFF
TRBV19	CASSNRDNNSPLHF
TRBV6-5	CASDRDRGSPLHF
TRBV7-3	CASSITRGTEAFF
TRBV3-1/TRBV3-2	CASSQALAVGTDTQYF
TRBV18	CASSPQKGVYGYTF
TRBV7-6	CASSSARGRDTQYF
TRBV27	CASSIGTNPGRTEAFF
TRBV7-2	CASSLSADTQYF
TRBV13	CASSRGMGQRNSPLHF
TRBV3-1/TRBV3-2	CASSQDPGTGNTIYF
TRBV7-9	CASSSGLAGRIGTQYF
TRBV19	CASRQGSYNEQFF
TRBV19	CASSIVGGSSYEQYF
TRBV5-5	CASSLPPGQGNQPQHF